The sample holds a few counts of the clone carrying this TCR beta chain. The antigen is undetermined. One entry per CDR3 protein results from TCRdb running MiXCR on the reads. The table includes tens of thousands of distinct CDR3 sequences, more than 20% detected once. Per the germline V gene, CDR1 is SGHDT and CDR2 is YYEEEE. The CDR3 is 12 amino acids. V was clipped by 3 bases and J by 5 bases; unmatched bases: 2. This record belongs to a study of T cell repertoires in cytomegalovirus infection. The chain recombines TRBV5-6 with TRBJ2-7; 7 bases match TRBD2. The receptor was isolated from a human donor in good health (CMV status not recorded). Some clones in this sample may be carry-over from other donors' samples. The sample consisted of CD8+ T cells from cultured PBMCs, taken from culture after CMV antigen stimulation. The DNA for the CDR3 is TGTGCCAGCAGCTCGGGGGGTAACGAGCAGTACTTC. It codes for CASSSGGNEQYF.